The 19 T cell receptor beta chains reported below all come from one sample, sequenced in a study of CD8+ T cells in alopecia areata. Treatment described: oral pan-JAK inhibitor, 5-10 mg twice daily. Isolated RNA was reverse transcribed into cDNA used as the sequencing template. Here immunoSEQ multiplex PCR was the method, and the copy in TCRdb shows in-frame clones only, minus some. The table records around 270,000 clones, about 62% of them present only once. Specimen: CD4+ T cells sorted from blood, collected at week 24, from a patient treated with tofacitinib. Every receptor here comes from a human donor with alopecia areata.

The rearrangement links TRBV27 to TRBJ2-5; possibly TRBD1 for D (6 bases). CDR3 size: 16 residues. V dropped 6 bases and J dropped 4 bases, with 21 bases sitting between them. Germline CDR1 and CDR2: MNHEY and SMNVEV (reference sequence). As DNA, the CDR3 is TGTGCCAGCAGCCGTACCCTGGTGGCAGGGGTAGAGACCCAGTACTTC. It is translated as CASSRTLVAGVETQYF.

The chain recombines TRBV7-6 with TRBJ1-4; D is possibly TRBD1 (5 bases). This CDR3 is built from 16 residues. Looked up from germline, CDR1 is SGHVS and CDR2 is FNYEAQ. V lost 5 bases and J lost 8, with 21 bases in between. The CDR3 is CASSPLSDGAAEKLFF. CDR3 bases: TGTGCCAGCAGCCCCCTTAGTGATGGGGCAGCAGAAAAACTGTTTTTT.

Only a few counts were recorded for this clone. V gene TRBV7-8 combines with J gene TRBJ1-1, with D possibly matching TRBD1 (5 bases). Germline V lookup: CDR1 SGHVS, CDR2 FQNEAQ. CDR3 size: 14 residues. Trimming stripped 7 bases from V and 4 bases from J, with 16 bases between. The DNA for the CDR3 is TGTGCCAGCACACCATCCACCGGGGGCACTGAAGCTTTCTTT. Amino acid sequence: CASTPSTGGTEAFF.

The chain carries TRBV4-3 and TRBJ2-4, with D uncertain. V was pared by 0 bases and J by 3 bases, with 12 bases between. Germline CDR1 is LGHNA and CDR2 is YSLEER. This CDR3 is 16 amino acids long. This chain's CDR3 is CASSQERGPGKNIQYF. The CDR3 DNA reads TGCGCCAGCAGCCAAGAAAGAGGTCCGGGCAAAAACATTCAGTACTTC.

The chain uses TRBV5-1 and TRBJ1-2; D is ambiguous. The CDR3 has 13 residues. In germline, CDR1 is SGHRS, CDR2 YFSETQ. V was pared by 4 bases and J by 6 bases, with 13 bases between. CDR3 bases: TGCGCCAGCAGCCTCCTGGGTGAGGATGGCTACACCTTC. Translation gives CASSLLGEDGYTF.

The J gene is TRBJ2-2, the V gene TRBV6-6; D uncertain. Trimming cost V 6 bases and J 3 bases, with 5 bases left between them. This CDR3 is built from 12 residues. The germline V gene encodes CDR1 MNHNY and CDR2 SVGAGI (reference sequence). The CDR3 spells CASRLYTGELFF. The DNA for the CDR3 is TGTGCCAGCAGGCTTTACACCGGGGAGCTGTTTTTT.

This sequence joins TRBV30 and TRBJ1-1; D remains ambiguous. Trimming took off 2 bases at V and 3 bases at J, with 19 bases between the two ends. CDR1 and CDR2 from the germline V gene are GTSNPN and SVGIG (reference sequence). CDR3 size: 16 residues. The CDR3 here is CAWSKGIPTRDTEAFF. CDR3 in DNA: TGTGCCTGGAGTAAAGGTATTCCTACGAGGGACACTGAAGCTTTCTTT.

The gene calls are TRBV30 and TRBJ2-1, with 13 bases that match TRBD2. Losses at the gene ends were 5 bases for V and 2 bases for J; bases not matched to a gene: 18. The CDR3 has 20 amino acids. Germline values: CDR1 GTSNPN, CDR2 SVGIG (reference sequence). The CDR3 sequence: CAWAVILAGGIPTTYNEQFF. The CDR3 region has the DNA TGTGCCTGGGCTGTTATACTAGCGGGGGGGATCCCGACCACCTACAATGAGCAGTTCTTC.

The chain joins TRBV30 to TRBJ2-7, with D unclear. The CDR3 consists of 13 residues. Germline CDR1 GTSNPN, CDR2 SVGIG (reference sequence). V lost 7 bases to trimming and J lost 2 bases, with 15 bases between them. The CDR3 is CAYEPQGTYEQYF. DNA of the CDR3: TGTGCCTACGAACCCCAAGGGACCTACGAGCAGTACTTC.

This clone was picked up a small number of times. V is TRBV29-1 and J is TRBJ1-2, with no clear D. The CDR3 runs to 12 residues. V was cut by 4 bases and J by 6 bases, with 12 bases left in between. Germline loops: CDR1 SQVTM, CDR2 ANQGSEA. The CDR3 loop reads CSVGTPNDGYTF. Here the CDR3 DNA reads TGCAGCGTTGGGACGCCGAATGATGGCTACACCTTC.

This chain joins TRBV9 and TRBJ2-7; TRBD1 aligns across 9 bases. This CDR3 has 14 amino acids. In germline, CDR1 is SGDLS, CDR2 YYNGEE. V lost 0 bases to trimming and J lost 6 bases; unmatched junction nucleotides: 4. The DNA for the CDR3 is TGTGCCAGCAGCGTAGTCGGGACAGGGAGCGAGCAGTACTTC. Protein: CASSVVGTGSEQYF.

This chain connects TRBV30 to TRBJ1-1; no clear D gene. V was trimmed by 4 bases and J by 1 base, leaving 13 bases between them. The CDR3 has 14 amino acids. Looked up from germline, CDR1 is GTSNPN and CDR2 is SVGIG (reference sequence). As DNA, the CDR3 is TGTGCCTGGATCCCCTACGGCCCGAACACTGAAGCTTTCTTT. This gives the protein CAWIPYGPNTEAFF.

The V gene is TRBV4-3, the J gene TRBJ1-2, with TRBD1 identical over 7 bases. The V gene's germline CDR1 is LGHNA and CDR2 YSLEER. Trimming removed 4 bases from V and 13 bases from J; junction bases left unmatched: 9. The CDR3 extends over 12 amino acids. Here the CDR3 DNA reads TGCGCCAGCAGCCCCAGACAGGGACGGGCCACCTTC. Protein sequence: CASSPRQGRATF.

The chain is built from TRBV25-1 and TRBJ1-1; D gene unclear. The CDR3 runs to 16 residues. CDR1 and CDR2 (germline): MGHDK, SYGVNS. V was trimmed by 2 bases and J by 3 bases, leaving 16 bases between them. DNA of the CDR3: TGTGCCAGCAGTGAACCCTTTCCAGGAGCAGACACTGAAGCTTTCTTT. As protein: CASSEPFPGADTEAFF. Full variable domain (remainder filled in from reference TRBV25-1 and TRBJ1-1): EADIYQTPRYLVIGTGKKITLECSQTMGHDKMYWYQQDPGMELHLIHYSYGVNSTEKGDLSSESTVSRIRTEHFPLTLESARPSHTSQYLCASSEPFPGADTEAFFGQGTRLTVV.

The CDR3 DNA follows: TGTGCCTCGGCCCGGCAGCCGGGCTCCTACAATGAGCAGTTCTTC. The encoded protein is CASARQPGSYNEQFF. The V and J genes are TRBV14 and TRBJ2-1; D not certain. Germline V gene data show CDR1 as SGHDN and CDR2 as FVKESK. Trimming left V 11 bases short and J 0 bases short, with 17 bases between. The CDR3 sequence is 15 residues long.

This chain joins TRBV4-1 and TRBJ2-4, with 12 bases that match TRBD2. Per germline, CDR1 MGHRA and CDR2 YSYEKL. Trimming removed 1 base from V and 4 bases from J; junction bases left unmatched: 2. The CDR3 sequence is 16 residues long. For the CDR3, the DNA is TGCGCCAGCAGCCAAGGACTAGCGGGGGTGAAAAACATTCAGTACTTC. Its translation is CASSQGLAGVKNIQYF.

This chain joins TRBV5-1 and TRBJ2-3; possibly TRBD2 for D (5 bases). Trimming removed 3 bases at V and 4 bases at J, with 15 bases between. This CDR3 spans 15 amino acids. Germline V gives CDR1 SGHRS, CDR2 YFSETQ. CDR3 nucleotide sequence: TGCGCCAGCAGCTGGTTGGACTCCGCGGCAGATACGCAGTATTTT. Encoded protein: CASSWLDSAADTQYF.

The chain uses TRBV5-4 and TRBJ2-1; 9 bases are shared with TRBD2. With 2 bases clipped from V and 0 bases from J, the junction kept 6 bases outside the gene matches. Germline V gene lookup returns CDR1 SGHNT and CDR2 YYREEE (reference sequence). CDR3 size: 17 residues. The CDR3 reads CASSFSGGSSSYNEQFF. The CDR3 DNA is TGTGCCAGCAGCTTTAGCGGGGGCTCCAGCTCCTACAATGAGCAGTTCTTC.

This chain links TRBV2 with TRBJ2-5; D uncertain. The V gene lost 10 bases and the J gene lost 0 bases, with 9 bases spanning the gap. This CDR3 comprises 12 residues. Germline CDR1 SNHLY, CDR2 FYNNEI. The chain's CDR3 is CATTVHQETQYF. The CDR3 DNA is TGTGCCACTACAGTCCACCAAGAGACCCAGTACTTC.